The entry below describes one T cell receptor beta chain. The sample comes from a study of T cell responses to AZD1222 COVID-19 vaccine. This table comes from immunoSEQ multiplex PCR, and its TCRdb copy is limited to in-frame clones, with some not included. The sample gives 120,000 to 150,000 clones, about 90% of which show up once; around 5.5% is in the top ten. The germline CDR1 and CDR2 sequences are MNHNY and SVGAGI (reference sequence). There are 14 residues in the CDR3. V lost 3 bases, J lost 4 bases, and 2 bases stayed unmatched. The material was peripheral blood, obtained on day 0 of AZD1222 vaccination. This clonotype was obtained from an adult in good health. This chain connects TRBV6-6 to TRBJ1-5, with TRBD1 matching 8 bases. DNA of the CDR3: TGTGCCAGCAGTTATCGACAGGGGAATCAGCCCCAGCATTTT. It is translated as CASSYRQGNQPQHF.